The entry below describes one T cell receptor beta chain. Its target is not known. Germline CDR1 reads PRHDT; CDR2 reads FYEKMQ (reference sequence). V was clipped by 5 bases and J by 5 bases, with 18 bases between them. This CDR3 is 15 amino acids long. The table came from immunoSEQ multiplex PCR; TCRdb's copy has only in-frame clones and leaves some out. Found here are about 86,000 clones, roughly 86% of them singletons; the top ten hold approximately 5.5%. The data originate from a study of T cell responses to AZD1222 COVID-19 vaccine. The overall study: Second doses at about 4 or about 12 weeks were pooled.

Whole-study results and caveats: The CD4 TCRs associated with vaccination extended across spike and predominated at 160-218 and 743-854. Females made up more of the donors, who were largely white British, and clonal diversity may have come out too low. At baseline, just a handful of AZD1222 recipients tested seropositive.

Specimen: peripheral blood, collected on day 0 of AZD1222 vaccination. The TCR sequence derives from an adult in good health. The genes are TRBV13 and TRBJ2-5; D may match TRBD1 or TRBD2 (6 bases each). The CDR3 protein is CASSPRGVYGETQYF. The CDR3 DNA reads TGTGCCAGCAGCCCTAGGGGGGTTTACGGGGAGACCCAGTACTTC.